The 18 T cell receptor beta chains below were found in one sample sequenced in a study of cytomegalovirus exposure and HLA in healthy donors. Primers for the PCR totalled 60 Vbeta and 13 Jbeta. The table came from immunoSEQ multiplex PCR; TCRdb's copy has only in-frame clones and leaves some out. The sample has hundreds of thousands of clones; more than 75% are singletons. The sequencing sample was made of PBMCs. The receptors here all came from a man aged 35 to 55 in good health and CMV-seropositive.

The chain is built from TRBV5-1 and TRBJ2-1, with 12 positions matching TRBD2. The CDR3 has 15 amino acids. Looked up from germline, CDR1 is SGHRS and CDR2 is YFSETQ. Trimming cost V 3 bases and J 6 bases; bases outside gene matches: 4. The DNA for the CDR3 is TGCGCCAGCAGCTCTACTAGCGGGAGGAGCAATGAGCAGTTCTTC. It yields the protein CASSSTSGRSNEQFF.

This clone was picked up a small number of times. The chain combines TRBV2 with TRBJ1-1; D is possibly TRBD1 (6 bases). The V gene lost 6 bases and the J gene lost 8 bases, with 22 bases spanning the gap. CDR3 length: 15 residues. Germline CDR1 is SNHLY and CDR2 is FYNNEI. The CDR3 sequence: CASREQGLSGGEAFF. The CDR3 DNA is TGTGCCAGCAGGGAACAGGGATTGTCGGGAGGAGAAGCTTTCTTT.

This clone was picked up a small number of times. The chain couples TRBV5-6 to TRBJ1-5; D possibly corresponds to TRBD1 (5 bases). Germline V gene sequence: CDR1 SGHDT, CDR2 YYEEEE. There are 16 residues in the CDR3. Trimming pared 6 bases from V and 0 bases from J, leaving 16 bases between. The CDR3 nucleotides are TGTGCCAGCACCACGTCCGACAGTTATAGCAATCAGCCCCAGCATTTT. It is translated as CASTTSDSYSNQPQHF.

The CDR3 region has the DNA TGTGCCAGCAGCTTGTCTAGCGGGAACTACAATGAGCAGTTCTTC. Its protein product is CASSLSSGNYNEQFF. This sequence joins TRBV5-6 and TRBJ2-1; 9 bases map to TRBD2. The CDR3 extends over 15 amino acids. V shed 1 base, J shed 3 bases, and the junction held 2 bases outside the gene matches. The germline V gene encodes CDR1 SGHDT and CDR2 YYEEEE.

The rearrangement links TRBV6-1 to TRBJ2-1, with 7 bases lining up with TRBD2. This CDR3 contains 15 residues. CDR1 MNHNS and CDR2 SASEGT come from the germline V gene. Trimming removed 6 bases from V and 6 bases from J; junction bases left unmatched: 11. The CDR3 protein is CASRGAGRSLNEQFF. The CDR3 DNA is TGTGCCAGCAGAGGAGCGGGGAGGTCCCTCAATGAGCAGTTCTTC.

Of note for this clone: The sample holds other DNA sequences that translate to the same CDR3. The CDR3 DNA is TGTGCCAGCTCACCACCCTCTAGAAATGAGCAGTTCTTC. Translation gives CASSPPSRNEQFF. J is TRBJ2-1 and V is TRBV18; D unclear. Trimming pared 0 bases from V and 7 bases from J, leaving 7 bases between. This CDR3 has 13 residues. Per germline, CDR1 KGHSH and CDR2 LQKENI.

The rearrangement uses TRBV7-3 and TRBJ2-2; D perhaps matches TRBD1 (7 bases). This CDR3 region has 15 residues. V was cut by 4 bases and J by 5 bases, with 14 bases left in between. Germline CDR1 and CDR2: SGHTA and FQGTGA. CDR3 DNA sequence: TGTGCCAGCAGCTCGGAGGGGGCGCGAACCGGGGAGCTGTTTTTT. It yields the protein CASSSEGARTGELFF.

This sequence joins TRBV5-1 and TRBJ1-2; 7 bases line up with TRBD1. V was clipped by 4 bases and J by 4 bases; unmatched bases: 4. The CDR3 is made up of 13 amino acids. CDR1 and CDR2 (germline): SGHRS, YFSETQ. The CDR3 coding sequence is TGCGCCAGCAGCCAGGGACAGACCTATGGCTACACCTTC. This gives the protein CASSQGQTYGYTF.

The chain links TRBV6-5 to TRBJ1-1, with a tentative D call TRBD1 (5 bases). There are 16 residues in the CDR3. Deletions cut 0 bases from V and 0 bases from J, with 11 bases between. Germline V CDR1 and CDR2: MNHEY, SVGAGI. This chain's CDR3 is CASSYSLDSMNTEAFF. The DNA of the CDR3 is TGTGCCAGCAGTTACTCCCTAGACAGCATGAACACTGAAGCTTTCTTT.

The chain recombines TRBV19 with TRBJ2-1; 10 nucleotides line up with TRBD1. The CDR3 length is 13 residues. Germline lookup yields CDR1 LNHDA and CDR2 SQIVND (reference sequence). Trimming cost V 6 bases and J 9 bases; bases outside gene matches: 5. CDR3 in amino acids: CASSPRDRGEQFF. The CDR3, as DNA: TGTGCCAGTAGCCCCCGGGACAGGGGTGAGCAGTTCTTC.

V and J are TRBV18 and TRBJ1-1, with D possibly matching TRBD1 (5 bases). The CDR3 loop spans 14 amino acids. The germline gives CDR1 KGHSH, CDR2 LQKENI. The ends were cut back, 5 bases at V and 6 bases at J, with 16 bases in the middle. CDR3 amino acids: CASSAGGPVAEAFF. The CDR3 bases are TGTGCCAGCTCAGCCGGGGGTCCAGTAGCTGAAGCTTTCTTT.

Worth noting for this clone: Other nucleotide sequences from this sample produce the same CDR3. This rearrangement joins TRBV4-1 to TRBJ2-7; TRBD2 matches at 12 bases. This CDR3 has 15 amino acids. J was trimmed by 2 bases and V by 3 bases; bases with no gene match: 2. The germline V gene encodes CDR1 MGHRA and CDR2 YSYEKL. The DNA of the CDR3 is TGCGCCAGCAGCCAGGGACTAGCGGGTCCCTACGAGCAGTACTTC. Translated: CASSQGLAGPYEQYF.

This chain connects TRBV19 to TRBJ1-5; 10 bases align to TRBD1. Germline lookup yields CDR1 LNHDA and CDR2 SQIVND (reference sequence). CDR3 size: 15 residues. J was trimmed by 2 bases and V by 3 bases; bases with no gene match: 1. This CDR3 reads CASSMGTGGNQPQHF. The CDR3 nucleotides read TGTGCCAGTAGTATGGGGACAGGGGGCAATCAGCCCCAGCATTTT. Full variable domain (remainder filled in from reference TRBV19 and TRBJ1-5): DGGITQSPKYLFRKEGQNVTLSCEQNLNHDAMYWYRQDPGQGLRLIYYSQIVNDFQKGDIAEGYSVSREKKESFPLTVTSAQKNPTAFYLCASSMGTGGNQPQHFGDGTRLSIL.

This chain uses TRBV7-9 with TRBJ2-5; D is possibly TRBD1 (5 bases). Looked up from germline, CDR1 is SEHNR and CDR2 is FQNEAQ (reference sequence). The CDR3 contains 14 residues. Trimming took off 3 bases at V and 4 bases at J, with 12 bases between the two ends. The CDR3 here is CASSLSTVRETQYF. CDR3 DNA: TGTGCCAGCAGCTTGTCGACAGTCCGAGAGACCCAGTACTTC.

This clone showed up just a few times. CDR3: CASSYADRPYEQYV. CDR3 nucleotide sequence: TGTGCCAGCAGTTACGCAGACAGGCCCTACGAGCAGTACGTC. V gene TRBV6-6 combines with J gene TRBJ2-7; TRBD1 is a possible D gene (6 bases). CDR1 and CDR2 from the germline V gene are MNHNY and SVGAGI (reference sequence). With 2 bases removed from V and 2 bases from J, the gap between germline ends came to 10 bases. The CDR3 totals 14 residues.

The chain combines TRBV7-9 with TRBJ1-2, with 12 bases matching TRBD1. Germline CDR1 and CDR2: SEHNR and FQNEAQ (reference sequence). The CDR3 loop spans 16 amino acids. Trimming at V came to 5 bases and at J to 5 bases, leaving 9 bases not matched to a gene. The CDR3 DNA is TGTGCCAGCAGCCGAGGGGGACAGGGGGCCACGTATGGCTACACCTTC. It yields the protein CASSRGGQGATYGYTF.

This chain's CDR3 is CASSSGGASYEQYF. The CDR3 DNA sequence: TGTGCCAGCAGCTCCGGGGGGGCCTCCTACGAGCAGTACTTC. V gene TRBV11-3 combines with J gene TRBJ2-7; 8 bases fit TRBD2. The CDR3 spans 14 residues. CDR1 is SGHNT, CDR2 YENEEA, per germline. J lost 0 bases, V lost 4 bases, and 2 bases had no gene match. The entire variable domain, with the rest obtained from reference TRBV11-3 and TRBJ2-7, is as follows: EAGVVQSPRYKIIEKKQPVAFWCNPISGHNTLYWYLQNLGQGPELLIRYENEEAVDDSQLPKDRFSAERLKGVDSTLKIQPAELGDSAVYLCASSSGGASYEQYFGPGTRLTVT.

V and J are TRBV27 and TRBJ2-1, with a weak D call TRBD2 (6 bases). The ends were cut back, 7 bases at V and 1 base at J, with 11 bases in the middle. CDR3 length: 14 amino acids. Per germline, CDR1 MNHEY and CDR2 SMNVEV (reference sequence). CDR3 DNA: TGTGCCAGCAAACGGGAGCTATCCTACAATGAGCAGTTCTTC. Its translation is CASKRELSYNEQFF.